Presented here are 3 T cell receptor beta chains from one specimen sequenced in a study of post-analysis software for immune sequencing data (dated by TCRdb to between 2015 and 2016). Libraries came from PCR. For sequencing, an Illumina HiSeq 2500 was employed. To reduce PCR and sequencing biases, unique molecular identifiers were incorporated into the TCR beta cDNA libraries. TCRdb took the public reads, trimmed them with fastp at Q25, ran MiXCR for clone calling and kept in-frame beta chains. All rows with the same CDR3 protein become a single entry with the most common DNA and genes. The table for this sample lists more than 500,000 distinct CDR3 sequences; approximately 34% of them were counted only once. In total, the top ten clones hold 5% to 6% of the sample. The paper's findings and limits, for the study overall: Significantly higher frequencies in patients than in controls were found for roughly 5 TRBV segments, including TRBV5-6, TRBV5-1 and TRBV20-1.

Which antigens these TCRs recognize remains unknown. The sequencing input was blood. These receptors were collected from a girl aged 2 to 17 with multiple sclerosis.

This clonotype has a handful of counts. The chain combines TRBV20-1 with TRBJ2-5, with D perhaps TRBD2 (5 bases). Trimming stripped 6 bases from V and 5 bases from J, with 16 bases between. Germline CDR1 is DFQATT and CDR2 is SNEGSKA (reference sequence). The CDR3 runs 13 residues. CDR3 residues: CSAKTGVAETQYF. CDR3 nucleotide sequence: TGCAGTGCAAAGACCGGGGTAGCGGAGACCCAGTACTTC.

For this clonotype: At one end the junction does not follow the germline gene, possibly because of a read error. The CDR3 reads CATSESQGTQYF. DNA of the CDR3: TGTGCCACCAGTGAGTCGCAGGGTACCCAGTACTTC. This chain uses TRBV10-3 with TRBJ2-7; tentatively, D is TRBD1 (5 bases). CDR1 is ENHRY and CDR2 is SYGVKD in the germline V gene. The CDR3 has 12 residues.

In its sample, this clonotype was seen a few times. The CDR3 here is CASSPGMGETQYF. CDR3 DNA sequence: TGTGCCAGCTCACCGGGGATGGGAGAGACCCAGTACTTC. The chain is built from TRBV18 and TRBJ2-7; D is undetermined. The better agreement between TRBJ2-5 and the DNA end casts doubt on the J call. Germline CDR1 and CDR2: KGHSH and LQKENI. This CDR3 spans 13 amino acids.